What follows are 21 T cell receptor beta chains derived from one specimen sequenced in a study of siplizumab effects on memory and regulatory T cells. Sequencing used immunoSEQ multiplex PCR; TCRdb keeps in-frame clones, though not all of them. The table lists about 50,000 clones, about 93% of them singletons. The sample was CD8+ T cells sorted from blood. These TCRs come from a human donor in good health.

The chain has TRBV19 and TRBJ2-1; a weak D match, TRBD2 (5 bases). CDR3 length: 14 amino acids. Per the germline V gene, CDR1 is LNHDA and CDR2 is SQIVND (reference sequence). Trimming pared 3 bases from V and 0 bases from J, leaving 6 bases between. The CDR3 protein is CASSMGSSYNEQFF. The CDR3, as DNA: TGTGCCAGTAGTATGGGGAGCTCCTACAATGAGCAGTTCTTC.

The chain employs TRBV11-2 and TRBJ2-7; 9 positions match TRBD2. V was pared by 7 bases and J by 1 base, with 11 bases of the junction left unmatched. This CDR3 comprises 16 residues. CDR1 and CDR2 from the germline V gene are SGHAT and FQNNGV. The CDR3 sequence: CASIRVAGEGSYEQYF. The CDR3 coding sequence is TGTGCCAGCATTAGGGTAGCGGGAGAGGGGTCCTACGAGCAGTACTTC. The variable domain in full, with the rest retrieved from reference TRBV11-2 and TRBJ2-7, is EAGVAQSPRYKIIEKRQSVAFWCNPISGHATLYWYQQILGQGPKLLIQFQNNGVVDDSQLPKDRFSAERLKGVDSTLKIQPAKLEDSAVYLCASIRVAGEGSYEQYFGPGTRLTVT.

The chain combines TRBV19 with TRBJ2-7; D is perhaps TRBD2 (5 bases). Between the trimmed V and J ends, which lost 5 bases and 3 bases, there was a span of 26 bases. Germline CDR1 LNHDA, CDR2 SQIVND (reference sequence). The CDR3 is made up of 18 amino acids. The CDR3, as DNA: TGTGCCAGTAGTCCCCAACTAACGGGGAGACCTTGGGGCTACGAGCAGTACTTC. Its protein is CASSPQLTGRPWGYEQYF. Combining the CDR3 with reference TRBV19 and TRBJ2-7 gives the whole variable domain DGGITQSPKYLFRKEGQNVTLSCEQNLNHDAMYWYRQDPGQGLRLIYYSQIVNDFQKGDIAEGYSVSREKKESFPLTVTSAQKNPTAFYLCASSPQLTGRPWGYEQYFGPGTRLTVT.

The rearrangement uses TRBV7-7 and TRBJ2-5; 12 bases fit TRBD1. Germline V gene lookup returns CDR1 SSHAT and CDR2 FNYEAQ (reference sequence). Germline trimming cut 5 bases from V and 6 bases from J; bases unmatched to any gene: 10. This CDR3 is built from 16 residues. The CDR3 loop reads CASSPSAGDRGQTQYF. The CDR3 nucleotides read TGTGCCAGCAGCCCTTCGGCAGGGGACAGGGGGCAGACCCAGTACTTC.

This chain connects TRBV27 to TRBJ1-1, with TRBD1 as a possible D gene (5 bases). V lost 1 base and J lost 1, with 10 bases in between. The CDR3 extends over 15 amino acids. Germline V gene lookup returns CDR1 MNHEY and CDR2 SMNVEV (reference sequence). CDR3: CASSLWQGSNTEAFF. For the CDR3, the DNA is TGTGCCAGCAGTTTATGGCAGGGCTCGAACACTGAAGCTTTCTTT.

This clone has a single count. V usage is TRBV4-2 and J usage is TRBJ1-1; a weak D match, TRBD1 (6 bases). From germline, CDR1 is LGHNA and CDR2 YNFKEQ. Trimming took off 3 bases at V and 8 bases at J, with 13 bases between the two ends. The CDR3 has 13 residues. The CDR3 reads CASSHRDKAEAFF. CDR3 sequence (DNA): TGTGCCAGCAGCCACAGGGACAAAGCAGAAGCTTTCTTT.

The chain carries TRBV6-5 and TRBJ2-7; D remains ambiguous. Germline V lookup: CDR1 MNHEY, CDR2 SVGAGI. This CDR3 region has 14 residues. Trimming removed 2 bases at V and 2 bases at J, with 10 bases between. The DNA of the CDR3 is TGTGCCAGCAGTTACGGTGGCCCGGCCTACGAGCAGTACTTC. Translated, it gives CASSYGGPAYEQYF.

This sequence joins TRBV11-2 and TRBJ2-7; D may be TRBD1 (6 bases). This CDR3 comprises 13 residues. Germline V lookup: CDR1 SGHAT, CDR2 FQNNGV. Deletions cut 5 bases from V and 3 bases from J, with 11 bases between. The CDR3 DNA follows: TGTGCCAGCAGCCACACAGGGTACTACGAGCAGTACTTC. This codes for CASSHTGYYEQYF.

The chain joins TRBV13 to TRBJ2-1; TRBD2 matches at 11 bases. This CDR3 comprises 13 residues. Trimming cost V 5 bases and J 9 bases; bases outside gene matches: 3. Germline lookup yields CDR1 PRHDT and CDR2 FYEKMQ (reference sequence). CDR3 coding DNA: TGTGCCAGCAGCCCAGGGACTAGCGGTGAGCAGTTCTTC. Translating it yields CASSPGTSGEQFF.

This chain connects TRBV19 to TRBJ2-1, with TRBD2 matching over 12 bases. Germline V gene sequence: CDR1 LNHDA, CDR2 SQIVND (reference sequence). The CDR3 spans 17 residues. The J segment lost 5 bases and the V segment lost 7 bases, leaving 12 bases of the junction unmatched. CDR3: CASTTSYLAGGDNEQFF. The CDR3 DNA reads as TGTGCCAGTACCACCAGTTATCTAGCGGGAGGGGACAATGAGCAGTTCTTC.

The chain joins TRBV19 to TRBJ2-1; D is perhaps TRBD1 (5 bases). V shed 5 bases and J shed 9 bases, with 20 bases lying between them. Per germline, CDR1 LNHDA and CDR2 SQIVND (reference sequence). The CDR3 is 15 amino acids. Here the CDR3 DNA reads TGTGCCAGTAGTGGCCGGCGCAGGGTATTATTTGAGCAGTTCTTC. Amino acid sequence: CASSGRRRVLFEQFF.

The V and J genes are TRBV7-3 and TRBJ2-7; the D gene is possibly TRBD2 (6 bases). CDR1 is SGHTA, CDR2 FQGTGA, per germline. The CDR3 is 17 residues long. Trimming removed 1 base from V and 5 bases from J, with 21 bases in between. The CDR3 loop is CASSLKGGPGVGHEQYF. Written as DNA, the CDR3 is TGTGCCAGCAGCTTAAAGGGAGGCCCGGGGGTTGGACACGAGCAGTACTTC.

This chain uses TRBV11-3 with TRBJ1-5; D is perhaps TRBD1 (6 bases). The CDR3 extends over 16 amino acids. The ends were cut back, 1 base at V and 5 bases at J, with 15 bases in the middle. CDR1 SGHNT and CDR2 YENEEA come from the germline V gene. CDR3 protein: CASSLGSGAGDQPQHF. The CDR3 bases are TGTGCCAGCAGCTTAGGATCGGGGGCGGGGGATCAGCCCCAGCATTTT.

The genes are TRBV9 and TRBJ2-7; TRBD2 matches at 7 bases. Germline loops: CDR1 SGDLS, CDR2 YYNGEE. The CDR3 loop spans 14 amino acids. V dropped 2 bases and J dropped 4; count of bases not matched to a gene: 6. For the CDR3, the DNA is TGTGCCAGCAGCGTGTCTAGCGGACCATACGAGCAGTACTTC. It encodes CASSVSSGPYEQYF.

The chain carries TRBV9 and TRBJ2-3; TRBD1 might be the D (5 bases). The CDR3 covers 13 residues. V lost 5 bases, J lost 3 bases, and 10 bases lay in between. Germline values: CDR1 SGDLS, CDR2 YYNGEE. The CDR3 DNA is TGTGCCAGCAGGTCCCAGGGTACAGATACGCAGTATTTT. It yields the protein CASRSQGTDTQYF.

The chain combines TRBV15 with TRBJ1-4; maybe TRBD1 (6 bases). The CDR3 is 14 amino acids. The V gene's germline CDR1 is LNHNV and CDR2 YYDKDF (reference sequence). V shed 0 bases and J shed 6 bases, with 8 bases lying between them. Here the CDR3 DNA reads TGTGCCACCAGCAGAGAGGGGGCAGATGAAAAACTGTTTTTT. Residues: CATSREGADEKLFF.

This rearrangement joins TRBV4-1 to TRBJ2-7; 9 positions match TRBD2. The CDR3 spans 16 residues. Trimming cost V 3 bases and J 1 base; bases outside gene matches: 7. Germline CDR1 MGHRA, CDR2 YSYEKL. This CDR3 reads CASSQNAAGGSYEQYF. The CDR3 DNA is TGCGCCAGCAGCCAGAACGCTGCGGGAGGGTCCTACGAGCAGTACTTC.

The V gene is TRBV28, the J gene TRBJ1-1; no clear D gene. Germline V gives CDR1 MDHEN, CDR2 SYDVKM. The CDR3 is 13 residues long. V was clipped by 6 bases and J by 4 bases, with 12 bases between them. The chain's CDR3 is CASRFTVPTEAFF. CDR3 DNA sequence: TGTGCCAGCAGATTTACAGTCCCCACTGAAGCTTTCTTT. Together with reference TRBV28 and TRBJ1-1, the CDR3 gives the full variable domain: DVKVTQSSRYLVKRTGEKVFLECVQDMDHENMFWYRQDPGLGLRLIYFSYDVKMKEKGDIPEGYSVSREKKERFSLILESASTNQTSMYLCASRFTVPTEAFFGQGTRLTVV.

The chain's CDR3 is CASSLVPSGSYEQYF. The CDR3 nucleotides read TGTGCCAGCAGCTTGGTTCCTAGCGGCTCCTACGAGCAGTACTTC. The V gene is TRBV5-6, the J gene TRBJ2-7; 7 nucleotides align to TRBD2. Germline values: CDR1 SGHDT, CDR2 YYEEEE. The CDR3 loop spans 15 amino acids. The ends lost 0 bases at V and 0 bases at J; junction bases unmatched: 3. Variable domain in full (rest from reference TRBV5-6 and TRBJ2-7): DAGVTQSPTHLIKTRGQQVTLRCSPKSGHDTVSWYQQALGQGPQFIFQYYEEEERQRGNFPDRFSGHQFPNYSSELNVNALLLGDSALYLCASSLVPSGSYEQYFGPGTRLTVT.

The CDR3 DNA reads TGTGCCAGCAGTCTGGCAGGCTCCTACGAGCAGTACTTC. Translating gives CASSLAGSYEQYF. V is TRBV27 and J is TRBJ2-7; no definite D call. With 5 bases removed from V and 0 bases from J, the gap between germline ends came to 8 bases. CDR1 is MNHEY and CDR2 is SMNVEV in the germline V gene (reference sequence). The CDR3 is 13 amino acids.

The V and J genes are TRBV27 and TRBJ2-2; D ambiguous. The germline gives CDR1 MNHEY, CDR2 SMNVEV (reference sequence). CDR3 length: 13 amino acids. V lost 3 bases, J lost 4 bases, and 6 bases lay in between. CDR3 bases: TGTGCCAGCAGTTTCCGCGGCACCGGGGAGCTGTTTTTT. It yields the protein CASSFRGTGELFF.